Shown below are 26 T cell receptor beta chains from a single sample sequenced in a study of blood T cell repertoires in COVID-19. Profiling relied on immunoSEQ multiplex PCR, and the TCRdb table lists in-frame clones only, not all of them. The sample records 100,000 to 150,000 clones, approximately 90% being singletons. The sample was peripheral blood. Receptor source: a man aged 50 to 59 with COVID-19, enrolled during active disease.

Here the CDR3 reads CAWSEQAYSPLHF. The CDR3 DNA reads as TGTGCCTGGAGTGAACAGGCCTATTCACCCCTCCACTTT. V is TRBV30 and J is TRBJ1-6; TRBD1 might be the D (5 bases). Germline values: CDR1 GTSNPN, CDR2 SVGIG (reference sequence). The V and J ends lost 1 base and 8 bases respectively, with 9 bases between them. CDR3 length: 13 residues.

The rearrangement links TRBV6-5 to TRBJ2-1, with 8 bases matching TRBD2. The CDR3 runs 12 residues. Trimming removed 8 bases from V and 8 bases from J; junction bases left unmatched: 5. The germline V gene has CDR1 MNHEY and CDR2 SVGAGI. The CDR3 reads CASGSGSHEQFF. In DNA, the CDR3 is TGTGCCAGCGGAAGCGGGAGCCATGAGCAGTTCTTC.

V gene TRBV30 combines with J gene TRBJ2-2; TRBD1 aligns across 8 bases. The germline V gene has CDR1 GTSNPN and CDR2 SVGIG (reference sequence). This CDR3 contains 13 residues. V shed 1 base and J 7 bases; nucleotides not matched to a gene: 2. Here the CDR3 reads CAWSAQGVGELFF. The CDR3 nucleotides read TGTGCCTGGAGTGCACAGGGGGTCGGGGAGCTGTTTTTT. Based on the CDR3 plus reference TRBV30 and TRBJ2-2, the full variable domain is SQTIHQWPATLVQPVGSPLSLECTVEGTSNPNLYWYRQAAGRGLQLLFYSVGIGQISSEVPQNLSASRPQDRQFILSSKKLLLSDSGFYLCAWSAQGVGELFFGEGSRLTVL.

The chain couples TRBV29-1 to TRBJ2-3; 8 bases are shared with TRBD2. This CDR3 is built from 14 residues. Looked up from germline, CDR1 is SQVTM and CDR2 is ANQGSEA. The trim removed 6 bases at V and 0 bases at J, leaving 5 bases unmatched. This CDR3 reads CSVTGTSSTDTQYF. The CDR3 DNA reads as TGCAGCGTAACCGGGACTAGTAGCACAGATACGCAGTATTTT.

The chain links TRBV19 to TRBJ1-5, with 7 bases lining up with TRBD1. From germline, CDR1 is LNHDA and CDR2 SQIVND (reference sequence). CDR3 size: 16 residues. The ends lost 1 base at V and 3 bases at J; junction bases unmatched: 6. CDR3 protein: CASSIGAGGNNQPQHF. The CDR3 bases are TGTGCCAGTAGTATAGGAGCAGGGGGGAACAATCAGCCCCAGCATTTT.

The V call is TRBV6-6, the J call TRBJ2-2; TRBD1 matches at 9 bases. This CDR3 contains 16 residues. V was clipped by 5 bases and J by 3 bases; unmatched bases: 7. CDR1 MNHNY and CDR2 SVGAGI come from the germline V gene (reference sequence). The CDR3 protein is CASSPWDRVDTGELFF. The CDR3 DNA reads as TGTGCCAGCAGTCCCTGGGACAGGGTCGACACCGGGGAGCTGTTTTTT.

The chain recombines TRBV30 with TRBJ2-2; TRBD2 aligns across 10 bases. Germline trimming cut 8 bases from V and 4 bases from J; bases unmatched to any gene: 10. Germline loops: CDR1 GTSNPN, CDR2 SVGIG (reference sequence). The CDR3 length is 15 residues. The CDR3 here is CAGGGTSASTGELFF. The CDR3 DNA reads TGTGCCGGGGGGGGGACTAGCGCGAGCACCGGGGAGCTGTTTTTT.

The chain links TRBV27 to TRBJ2-5; no firm D call. V dropped 6 bases and J dropped 0 bases, with 11 bases sitting between them. Germline V CDR1 and CDR2: MNHEY, SMNVEV (reference sequence). The CDR3 has 14 residues. CDR3 DNA: TGTGCCAGCAGCCTCTCTAGGTACCAAGAGACCCAGTACTTC. It encodes CASSLSRYQETQYF.

The rearrangement joins TRBV5-1 to TRBJ2-7; TRBD1 matches 7 bases. Germline loops: CDR1 SGHRS, CDR2 YFSETQ. This CDR3 comprises 15 residues. The V gene end was trimmed by 0 bases and the J gene end by 2 bases; junction bases not matched to a gene: 5. In DNA, the CDR3 is TGCGCCAGCAGCTTGGTCGGACAGGTTACCTACGAGCAGTACTTC. Amino acids: CASSLVGQVTYEQYF.

This chain connects TRBV10-1 to TRBJ1-6; D uncertain. This CDR3 is 13 amino acids long. Germline V gene lookup returns CDR1 WNHNN and CDR2 SYGVQD (reference sequence). Trimming stripped 2 bases from V and 7 bases from J, with 6 bases between. For the CDR3, the DNA is TGCGCCAGCAGTGAGACAAACAATTCACCCCTCCACTTT. It codes for CASSETNNSPLHF.

The genes are TRBV28 and TRBJ1-1; possible D gene TRBD1, 6 bases. This CDR3 contains 13 residues. Looked up from germline, CDR1 is MDHEN and CDR2 is SYDVKM. The ends were cut back, 6 bases at V and 1 base at J, with 9 bases in the middle. The CDR3 DNA reads as TGTGCCAGCAGAAAGGGACAGAACACTGAAGCTTTCTTT. Protein product: CASRKGQNTEAFF.

V usage is TRBV6-6 and J usage is TRBJ2-1; 10 nucleotides match TRBD2. Losses at the gene ends were 6 bases for V and 9 bases for J; bases not matched to a gene: 8. The CDR3 has 14 amino acids. Germline V CDR1 and CDR2: MNHNY, SVGAGI (reference sequence). In DNA form, the CDR3 reads TGTGCCAGCAGGCATACGGGACTAGCGCCTGAGCAGTTCTTC. It specifies CASRHTGLAPEQFF.

The gene calls are TRBV15 and TRBJ2-1, with TRBD2 as a possible D gene (6 bases). The CDR3 has 16 residues. The germline V gene has CDR1 LNHNV and CDR2 YYDKDF (reference sequence). Trimming cost V 3 bases and J 8 bases, with 20 bases left between them. CDR3 region: CATSSQRLDAFDEQFF. The CDR3 coding sequence is TGTGCCACCAGCAGTCAACGACTAGACGCTTTCGATGAGCAGTTCTTC. Full variable domain (rest looked up from reference TRBV15 and TRBJ2-1): DAMVIQNPRYQVTQFGKPVTLSCSQTLNHNVMYWYQQKSSQAPKLLFHYYDKDFNNEADTPDNFQSRRPNTSFCFLDIRSPGLGDTAMYLCATSSQRLDAFDEQFFGPGTRLTVL.

V gene TRBV28 combines with J gene TRBJ1-2; 11 bases fit TRBD1. Germline assignment: CDR1 MDHEN and CDR2 SYDVKM. This CDR3 has 17 residues. The V and J ends lost 5 bases and 4 bases, in that order; junction bases with no gene match: 12. The DNA of the CDR3 is TGTGCCAGCAGTCCCTCCGGACAGGGGGCCTTTGGCTATGGCTACACCTTC. Translating it yields CASSPSGQGAFGYGYTF.

The CDR3: CASSLRQGGNQPQHF. As DNA, the CDR3 is TGTGCCAGCAGCCTACGACAGGGGGGCAATCAGCCCCAGCATTTT. V and J are TRBV5-6 and TRBJ1-5; 9 nucleotides align to TRBD1. V dropped 4 bases and J dropped 2; count of bases not matched to a gene: 4. Germline CDR1 is SGHDT and CDR2 is YYEEEE. This CDR3 has 15 amino acids.

The table lists this clone with a count of one. This chain links TRBV3-1 (or the pseudogene TRBV3-2) with TRBJ1-2, with no clear D. The V end was cut by 0 bases, the J end by 5 bases, with 4 bases between. CDR1 and CDR2 (germline): LGHDT, YNNKEL (reference sequence). This CDR3 has 12 amino acids. CDR3 residues: CASSQDLYGYTF. Written as DNA, the CDR3 is TGTGCCAGCAGCCAAGATCTTTATGGCTACACCTTC.

The chain employs TRBV7-2 and TRBJ2-4; D may be TRBD2 (5 bases). The CDR3 extends over 14 amino acids. V shed 6 bases and J shed 0 bases, with 9 bases lying between them. Per the germline V gene, CDR1 is SGHTA and CDR2 is FQGNSA. The CDR3 protein is CASSPDLAKNIQYF. Written as DNA, the CDR3 is TGTGCCAGCAGTCCGGACTTAGCCAAAAACATTCAGTACTTC.

V usage is TRBV4-2 and J usage is TRBJ1-2; 9 bases fit TRBD1. This CDR3 comprises 17 residues. Unmatched junction bases numbered 14, after V lost 3 bases and J lost 6 bases. CDR1 LGHNA and CDR2 YNFKEQ come from the germline V gene. Here the CDR3 reads CASSQAGQGLEGNGYTF. CDR3 sequence (DNA): TGTGCCAGCAGCCAGGCGGGACAGGGTTTAGAAGGCAATGGCTACACCTTC.

This clone was counted a few times. This sequence joins TRBV3-1 (or the pseudogene TRBV3-2) and TRBJ1-1, with 7 nucleotides matching TRBD1. The CDR3 has 13 amino acids. V lost 2 bases to trimming and J lost 6 bases; unmatched junction nucleotides: 3. Germline V gives CDR1 LGHDT, CDR2 YNNKEL (reference sequence). CDR3 coding DNA: TGTGCCAGCAGCCAAATTCAGGGGGCTGAAGCTTTCTTT. This codes for CASSQIQGAEAFF.

The genes are TRBV4-1 and TRBJ2-3; 8 bases are shared with TRBD2. Trimming cost V 5 bases and J 5 bases; bases outside gene matches: 9. The CDR3 spans 15 residues. In germline, CDR1 is MGHRA, CDR2 YSYEKL. The CDR3 sequence: CASSWGSGRGDTQYF. DNA of the CDR3: TGCGCCAGCAGCTGGGGAAGCGGGAGAGGAGATACGCAGTATTTT.

V usage is TRBV6-6 and J usage is TRBJ2-1, with D unresolved. Germline CDR1 is MNHNY and CDR2 is SVGAGI (reference sequence). V was trimmed by 7 bases and J by 4 bases, leaving 11 bases between them. The CDR3 has 13 residues. CDR3 DNA: TGTGCCAGCAACCCACTCGGGTACAATGAGCAGTTCTTC. Residues: CASNPLGYNEQFF.

V is TRBV18 and J is TRBJ2-2; the match to TRBD1 covers 8 bases. Germline trimming cut 2 bases from V and 0 bases from J; bases unmatched to any gene: 5. The CDR3 contains 17 residues. Germline V gene data show CDR1 as KGHSH and CDR2 as LQKENI. The CDR3 is CASSPRQGPANTGELFF. CDR3 bases: TGTGCCAGCTCACCAAGACAGGGGCCCGCGAACACCGGGGAGCTGTTTTTT. The whole variable domain, filled in from reference TRBV18 and TRBJ2-2, reads NAGVMQNPRHLVRRRGQEARLRCSPMKGHSHVYWYRQLPEEGLKFMVYLQKENIIDESGMPKERFSAEFPKEGPSILRIQQVVRGDSAAYFCASSPRQGPANTGELFFGEGSRLTVL.

The chain employs TRBV7-6 and TRBJ2-1; D might be TRBD2 (6 bases). With 4 bases removed from V and 4 bases from J, the gap between germline ends came to 17 bases. There are 16 residues in the CDR3. Germline CDR1 and CDR2: SGHVS and FNYEAQ. The CDR3 region is CASSSPYRENYNEQFF. CDR3 sequence (DNA): TGTGCCAGCAGCTCCCCTTATCGGGAGAATTACAATGAGCAGTTCTTC.

The gene calls are TRBV7-9 and TRBJ1-1; maybe TRBD1 (5 bases). Germline V gives CDR1 SEHNR, CDR2 FQNEAQ (reference sequence). With 1 base removed from V and 2 bases from J, the gap between germline ends came to 11 bases. There are 15 residues in the CDR3. CDR3 nucleotide sequence: TGTGCCAGCAGCTTAGTATCAGGGAAAAACACTGAAGCTTTCTTT. Protein product: CASSLVSGKNTEAFF.

This clone was detected a few times. The chain links TRBV4-1 to TRBJ1-3, with 7 bases lining up with TRBD1. CDR3 size: 18 residues. Germline CDR1 reads MGHRA; CDR2 reads YSYEKL. V dropped 4 bases and J dropped 0; count of bases not matched to a gene: 12. The CDR3 coding sequence is TGCGCCAGCAGCCCCATTAACAGGGGTGAAAGCTCTGGAAACACCATATATTTT. Protein sequence: CASSPINRGESSGNTIYF.

The chain recombines TRBV19 with TRBJ2-3; TRBD1 agrees at 8 bases. J gave up 0 bases and V 3 bases, and 5 bases lay outside the gene matches. Germline lookup yields CDR1 LNHDA and CDR2 SQIVND (reference sequence). There are 16 residues in the CDR3. CDR3: CASSMLGDRSTDTQYF. The CDR3 coding sequence is TGTGCCAGTAGTATGTTGGGGGACAGGAGCACAGATACGCAGTATTTT. The whole variable domain, remainder taken from reference TRBV19 and TRBJ2-3, is DGGITQSPKYLFRKEGQNVTLSCEQNLNHDAMYWYRQDPGQGLRLIYYSQIVNDFQKGDIAEGYSVSREKKESFPLTVTSAQKNPTAFYLCASSMLGDRSTDTQYFGPGTRLTVL.